What follows are 25 T cell receptor beta chains derived from one specimen sequenced in a study of T cells in localized non-small cell lung cancer. The method was immunoSEQ multiplex PCR; TCRdb's version includes in-frame clones alone and lacks a portion of them. The sample lists 25,000 or so clones; roughly nine tenths were seen once. Sequences were derived from peripheral blood, sampled before any cancer treatment. The receptor source for this set is a woman aged 40-75 years with stage I lung adenocarcinoma.

The chain joins TRBV5-1 to TRBJ2-1, with no clear D. Trimming stripped 0 bases from V and 8 bases from J, with 12 bases between. The CDR3 loop spans 14 amino acids. Germline lookup yields CDR1 SGHRS and CDR2 YFSETQ. The CDR3 sequence is CASSLAVSVDEQFF. CDR3 DNA: TGCGCCAGCAGCTTGGCAGTCTCCGTGGATGAGCAGTTCTTC.

The sample holds one count of this clone. The rearrangement links TRBV10-2 to TRBJ2-2; the D is unclear. This CDR3 is 13 amino acids long. Trimming shortened V by 4 bases and J by 6 bases, and 9 bases separated the two germline ends. CDR1 is WSHSY, CDR2 SAAADI, per germline. The CDR3 nucleotides read TGCGCCAGCAGTGGGGGTAGTTCCGGGGAGCTGTTTTTT. This gives the protein CASSGGSSGELFF.

The gene calls are TRBV28 and TRBJ2-3; perhaps TRBD2 as D (5 bases). The CDR3 is made up of 16 amino acids. Trimming stripped 5 bases from V and 0 bases from J, with 15 bases between. Germline V gene lookup returns CDR1 MDHEN and CDR2 SYDVKM. The DNA for the CDR3 is TGTGCCAGCAGTCTAAAGGGAGCGTCTAGCACAGATACGCAGTATTTT. Translating it yields CASSLKGASSTDTQYF.

The V and J genes are TRBV5-1 and TRBJ1-5; 7 positions match TRBD1. The CDR3 has 13 residues. The junction had 5 bases not matched to a gene; V was cut back by 4 bases and J by 7 bases. Germline CDR1 SGHRS, CDR2 YFSETQ. Here the CDR3 reads CASSPSGGQPQHF. The CDR3 DNA reads as TGCGCCAGCAGCCCCTCAGGGGGGCAGCCCCAGCATTTT. The full variable domain, its missing parts supplied by reference TRBV5-1 and TRBJ1-5, is KAGVTQTPRYLIKTRGQQVTLSCSPISGHRSVSWYQQTPGQGLQFLFEYFSETQRNKGNFPGRFSGRQFSNSRSEMNVSTLELGDSALYLCASSPSGGQPQHFGDGTRLSIL.

This chain joins TRBV30 and TRBJ1-1; D is ambiguous. CDR1 and CDR2 (germline): GTSNPN, SVGIG (reference sequence). The V end lost 4 bases, the J end lost 3 bases, and 12 bases lay between the germline ends. This CDR3 is 13 amino acids long. The CDR3 sequence: CAWNGIGDTEAFF. In DNA, the CDR3 is TGTGCCTGGAATGGGATTGGTGACACTGAAGCTTTCTTT. Full variable domain (missing parts from reference TRBV30 and TRBJ1-1): SQTIHQWPATLVQPVGSPLSLECTVEGTSNPNLYWYRQAAGRGLQLLFYSVGIGQISSEVPQNLSASRPQDRQFILSSKKLLLSDSGFYLCAWNGIGDTEAFFGQGTRLTVV.

The table lists this clone with a count of one. V is TRBV30 and J is TRBJ2-7; 8 bases are shared with TRBD1. Germline lookup yields CDR1 GTSNPN and CDR2 SVGIG (reference sequence). J was trimmed by 0 bases and V by 4 bases; bases with no gene match: 5. The CDR3 covers 14 residues. The CDR3 region is CAWTRTGSSYEQYF. For the CDR3, the DNA is TGTGCCTGGACCAGGACAGGGTCCTCCTACGAGCAGTACTTC.

The chain carries TRBV28 and TRBJ2-7, with TRBD2 matching 9 bases. Trimming took 3 bases from V and 4 from J; bases not matched to a gene: 4. CDR1 is MDHEN and CDR2 is SYDVKM in the germline V gene. The CDR3 has 14 residues. The CDR3 loop reads CASSLAGGRYEQYF. In DNA, the CDR3 is TGTGCCAGCAGTTTGGCGGGAGGGAGGTACGAGCAGTACTTC.

The gene calls are TRBV28 and TRBJ2-7, with D possibly matching TRBD2 (7 bases). Germline lookup yields CDR1 MDHEN and CDR2 SYDVKM. Deletions cut 8 bases from V and 6 bases from J, with 23 bases between. The CDR3 extends over 15 amino acids. Here the CDR3 DNA reads TGTGCCAGCGGGGGGGGCGGCGGTCTTCCCACCGAGCAGTACTTC. Residues: CASGGGGGLPTEQYF. Based on the CDR3 plus reference TRBV28 and TRBJ2-7, the full variable domain is DVKVTQSSRYLVKRTGEKVFLECVQDMDHENMFWYRQDPGLGLRLIYFSYDVKMKEKGDIPEGYSVSREKKERFSLILESASTNQTSMYLCASGGGGGLPTEQYFGPGTRLTVT.

The chain has TRBV7-2 and TRBJ2-1; a possible D gene is TRBD2 (5 bases). CDR3 length: 15 amino acids. The V end was cut by 3 bases, the J end by 5 bases, with 14 bases between. Germline CDR1 is SGHTA and CDR2 is FQGNSA. CDR3 in amino acids: CASSFPSGENNEQFF. The CDR3 DNA sequence: TGTGCCAGCAGCTTCCCCAGCGGAGAAAACAATGAGCAGTTCTTC.

The CDR3 region has the DNA TGCGCCAGCAGCTTGATTGGGGGGCCCTTCAATGAGCAGTTCTTC. Translating it yields CASSLIGGPFNEQFF. The rearrangement links TRBV5-1 to TRBJ2-1; D is possibly TRBD1 or TRBD2 (6 bases each). Trimming stripped 1 base from V and 6 bases from J, with 14 bases between. The CDR3 sequence is 15 residues long. From germline, CDR1 is SGHRS and CDR2 YFSETQ.

The rearrangement uses TRBV28 and TRBJ1-3, with 7 bases matching TRBD1. V gave up 3 bases and J gave up 0 bases; unmatched junction bases: 5. The CDR3 has 16 residues. CDR1 is MDHEN, CDR2 SYDVKM, per germline. CDR3 residues: CASSFPGQLSGNTIYF. The CDR3, as DNA: TGTGCCAGCAGTTTTCCGGGACAGCTCTCTGGAAACACCATATATTTT.

The chain joins TRBV9 to TRBJ2-7, with TRBD1 matching 8 bases. CDR1 and CDR2 (germline): SGDLS, YYNGEE. This CDR3 has 14 amino acids. V shed 0 bases, J shed 3 bases, and the junction held 2 bases outside the gene matches. DNA of the CDR3: TGTGCCAGCAGCGTAGGACAGGGGAACTACGAGCAGTACTTC. Amino acids: CASSVGQGNYEQYF.

The chain employs TRBV30 and TRBJ2-3; 8 bases map to TRBD1. The V and J ends lost 3 bases and 5 bases, in that order; junction bases with no gene match: 10. The CDR3 contains 15 residues. Germline V lookup: CDR1 GTSNPN, CDR2 SVGIG (reference sequence). CDR3 sequence (DNA): TGTGCCTGGAGAAGGGCAGGGGGCTTGGGAGATACGCAGTATTTT. Translating it yields CAWRRAGGLGDTQYF.

The chain uses TRBV5-1 and TRBJ1-2, with 7 positions matching TRBD1. Germline V gene lookup returns CDR1 SGHRS and CDR2 YFSETQ. This CDR3 has 13 amino acids. V shed 0 bases and J 8 bases; nucleotides not matched to a gene: 4. CDR3 DNA sequence: TGCGCCAGCAGCTTGGATTGGGACAGAGGCTACACCTTC. It translates to CASSLDWDRGYTF.

The gene calls are TRBV28 and TRBJ2-1; no clear D. The CDR3 length is 14 residues. CDR1 MDHEN and CDR2 SYDVKM come from the germline V gene. The V and J ends lost 6 bases and 6 bases respectively, with 15 bases between them. The CDR3 coding sequence is TGTGCCAGCAGCCAAGCTGGGGAAGTCAATGAGCAGTTCTTC. Its protein product is CASSQAGEVNEQFF.

The chain is built from TRBV5-5 and TRBJ2-4; D remains unclear. The ends were cut back, 3 bases at V and 6 bases at J, with 16 bases in the middle. Germline-derived CDR1 and CDR2 are SGHKS and YYEKEE (reference sequence). CDR3 length equals 15 residues. Here the CDR3 reads CASSSLQQARNIQYF. DNA for the CDR3: TGTGCCAGCAGCTCTTTACAGCAGGCAAGAAACATTCAGTACTTC. The whole variable domain, filled in from reference TRBV5-5 and TRBJ2-4, reads DAGVTQSPTHLIKTRGQQVTLRCSPISGHKSVSWYQQVLGQGPQFIFQYYEKEERGRGNFPDRFSARQFPNYSSELNVNALLLGDSALYLCASSSLQQARNIQYFGAGTRLSVL.

The chain carries TRBV2 and TRBJ1-1, with D perhaps matching TRBD1 (5 bases). The germline V gene encodes CDR1 SNHLY and CDR2 FYNNEI. The CDR3 loop spans 13 amino acids. V was pared by 6 bases and J by 3 bases, with 11 bases between. CDR3 sequence (DNA): TGTGCCAGCAGCTACCTGGGGGACACTGAAGCTTTCTTT. Its protein is CASSYLGDTEAFF.

This clone is a singleton in its sample. The chain links TRBV19 to TRBJ1-5, with D tentatively TRBD1 (5 bases). The CDR3 spans 18 residues. Between the trimmed V and J ends, which lost 3 bases and 8 bases, there was a span of 26 bases. CDR1 is LNHDA and CDR2 is SQIVND in the germline V gene (reference sequence). Written as DNA, the CDR3 is TGTGCCAGTAGTATCAGCCCGCGGCGGCAGGGCGAGGGAAAGCCCCAGCATTTT. This translates into CASSISPRRQGEGKPQHF.

This sequence joins TRBV4-3 and TRBJ1-2; no definite D call. Germline V gene lookup returns CDR1 LGHNA and CDR2 YSLEER. The CDR3 runs 13 residues. Trimming pared 1 base from V and 14 bases from J, leaving 17 bases between. As DNA, the CDR3 is TGCGCCAGCAGCCAAGGAGCGGAACAGCTGTATACCTTC. This encodes CASSQGAEQLYTF.

The CDR3 nucleotides read TGTGCCAGCAGCTTAATGGGTACGGCCTCCGGGGAGCTGTTTTTT. It codes for CASSLMGTASGELFF. V is TRBV11-1 and J is TRBJ2-2; D unclear. The germline V gene has CDR1 SGHAT and CDR2 FQDESV (reference sequence). The CDR3 spans 15 residues. V lost 2 bases, J lost 6 bases, and 13 bases lay in between.

The V gene is TRBV10-3, the J gene TRBJ2-2; tentative D call: TRBD2 (5 bases). The germline V gene encodes CDR1 ENHRY and CDR2 SYGVKD. V was clipped by 4 bases and J by 1 base, with 25 bases between them. The CDR3 has 20 residues. DNA of the CDR3: TGTGCCATCAGTGGGAATCCGTTGAGGGTTTTAGCAGGGAACACCGGGGAGCTGTTTTTT. It is translated as CAISGNPLRVLAGNTGELFF.

The chain uses TRBV2 and TRBJ2-1; D is unresolved. The CDR3 has 13 residues. CDR1 is SNHLY and CDR2 is FYNNEI in the germline V gene. V shed 6 bases and J shed 0 bases, with 6 bases lying between them. The DNA for the CDR3 is TGTGCCAGCAGCCTCAGCTCCTACAATGAGCAGTTCTTC. This encodes CASSLSSYNEQFF.

The gene calls are TRBV9 and TRBJ2-2; D may be TRBD1 (6 bases). The CDR3 loop spans 17 amino acids. Germline CDR1 is SGDLS and CDR2 is YYNGEE. Trimming shortened V by 3 bases and J by 7 bases, and 22 bases separated the two germline ends. Here the CDR3 reads CASSDPLGGARGGELFF. CDR3 DNA: TGTGCCAGCAGCGACCCCTTAGGGGGAGCGAGGGGCGGGGAGCTGTTTTTT.

The V gene is TRBV6-1, the J gene TRBJ1-3; D is uncertain. Germline V CDR1 and CDR2: MNHNS, SASEGT. Between the trimmed V and J ends, which lost 7 bases and 0 bases, there was a span of 7 bases. This CDR3 is 13 amino acids long. For the CDR3, the DNA is TGTGCCAGCACCCTTTCCTCTGGAAACACCATATATTTT. It translates to CASTLSSGNTIYF.

CDR3 region: CASSMGAGGTDTQYF. The CDR3 nucleotides are TGTGCCAGTAGTATGGGAGCGGGAGGGACAGATACGCAGTATTTT. The V gene is TRBV19, the J gene TRBJ2-3; 10 nucleotides line up with TRBD2. After removal of 3 bases from V and 3 bases from J, the junction contained 3 bases not matched to a gene. In germline, CDR1 is LNHDA, CDR2 SQIVND (reference sequence). The CDR3 has 15 residues.